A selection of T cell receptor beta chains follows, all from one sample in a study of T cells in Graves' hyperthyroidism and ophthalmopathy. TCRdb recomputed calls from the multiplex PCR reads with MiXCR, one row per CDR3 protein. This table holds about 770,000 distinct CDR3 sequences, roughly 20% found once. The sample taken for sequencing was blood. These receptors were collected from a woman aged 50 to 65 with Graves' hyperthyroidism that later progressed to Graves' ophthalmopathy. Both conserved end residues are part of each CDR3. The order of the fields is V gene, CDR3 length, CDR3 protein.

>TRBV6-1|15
CASSGTRVFYNEQFF
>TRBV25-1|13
CASSASSNTEAFF
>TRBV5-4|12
CASGAANYGYTF
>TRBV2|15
CASSGDSPAGNTIYF
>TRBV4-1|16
CASSQEGLSRQAPQYF
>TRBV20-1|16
CSARVPTGGPYNEQFF
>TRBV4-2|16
CASSQEQSRGANVLTF
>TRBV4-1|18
CASSQETGKGGQGNIQYF
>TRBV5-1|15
CASSIGLAVDNEQFF
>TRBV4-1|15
CASSQAPRATYEQYF
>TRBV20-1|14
CSAPGPLGNYGYTF
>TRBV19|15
CASSIDRTSYNEQFF
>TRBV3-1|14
CASSPGQPNTEAFF
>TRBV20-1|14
CSAKTSGGAGEQYF
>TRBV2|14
CASSPLEGNYGYTF
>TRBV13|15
CASSPEGATGETQYF
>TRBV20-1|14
CSSGPTVGTDTQYF
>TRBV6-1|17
CASSLRGRDPFGVKLFF
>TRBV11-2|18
CASSFTSGAYSGANVLTF
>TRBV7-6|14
CASSARGGTDTQYF
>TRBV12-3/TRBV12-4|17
CASSVGRDRGRDYGYTF
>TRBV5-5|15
CASSLIGGRFAEAFF
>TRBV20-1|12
CSGGYETDTQYF
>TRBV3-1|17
CASSQETSGESTDTQYF
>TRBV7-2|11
CASSSYEKLFF
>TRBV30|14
CAWSSNWREETQYF
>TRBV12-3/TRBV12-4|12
CASSPEWQGYTF
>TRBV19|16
CASTSTAGGINQPQHF
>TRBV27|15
CASSSSGGRGETQYF
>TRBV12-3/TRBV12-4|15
CASSLSGRSNQPQHF
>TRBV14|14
CASSQVPGARPQYF
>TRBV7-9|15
CASSSDLGRDEKLFF
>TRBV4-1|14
CASAGSVMNTEAFF
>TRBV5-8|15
CASIVSGGPPETQYF
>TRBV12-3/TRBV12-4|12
CASNKATGKLFF
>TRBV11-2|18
CASSLDVLLTGGNEKLFF